This entry is about one T cell receptor beta chain. Its target is unknown. Repertoires were generated with immunoSEQ multiplex PCR, while TCRdb's copy carries only in-frame clones and drops some. The sample includes roughly 2 million clones, approximately 95% of them seen just once. Per the germline V gene, CDR1 is SQVTM and CDR2 is ANQGSEA. This CDR3 is built from 13 residues. After removal of 5 bases from V and 2 bases from J, the junction contained 4 bases not matched to a gene. The sample originates from a study of shared clonotypes between healthy human individuals. Only Caucasian adults living in Nashville, Tennessee made up the donor group. General study results and limits: Among several donors, approximately 5.4% of naive CD4 clonotypes were found in common.

The receptor was derived from a young man in good health. The rearrangement links TRBV29-1 to TRBJ2-3, with 7 bases lining up with TRBD2. Sequencing was performed on naive CD4+ T cells sorted from blood. Subset described: CD45RA+ positively selected. The CDR3 DNA reads as TGCAGCGTTCTAGCGGACCACACAGATACGCAGTATTTT. Translated, it gives CSVLADHTDTQYF.